Below are 18 T cell receptor beta chains sequenced from a single sample in a study of T cell responses to AZD1222 COVID-19 vaccine. Assay: immunoSEQ multiplex PCR; the TCRdb copy retains only in-frame clones and omits some. Altogether about 140,000 clones are present, around 89% being singletons, with the ten largest covering around 5%. The starting material was peripheral blood, obtained on day 0 of AZD1222 vaccination. The receptors originated from an adult in good health.

This chain links TRBV19 with TRBJ2-7; D may correspond to TRBD1 or TRBD2 (5 bases each). Between the trimmed V and J ends, which lost 1 base and 4 bases, there was a span of 8 bases. Germline loops: CDR1 LNHDA, CDR2 SQIVND (reference sequence). The CDR3 spans 13 residues. Here the CDR3 DNA reads TGTGCCAGTAGTATAGCCAGGGAGTACGAGCAGTACTTC. Its translation: CASSIAREYEQYF.

In nucleotides, the CDR3 is TGTGCCAGCAGAAGCACTCGACAGGGGAAAAATGAAAAACTGTTTTTT. Its translation: CASRSTRQGKNEKLFF. The chain links TRBV11-2 to TRBJ1-4, with 8 bases matching TRBD1. The CDR3 extends over 16 amino acids. Germline CDR1 SGHAT, CDR2 FQNNGV. The V segment lost 6 bases and the J segment 5 bases; nucleotides outside the gene matches: 11.

The V gene is TRBV6-5, the J gene TRBJ1-2, with a possible D match to TRBD1 (5 bases). CDR3 length: 14 amino acids. CDR1 MNHEY and CDR2 SVGAGI come from the germline V gene. With 2 bases removed from V and 4 bases from J, the gap between germline ends came to 11 bases. The CDR3 is CASSYDAGRYGYTF. The CDR3 bases are TGTGCCAGCAGTTACGACGCAGGGCGCTATGGCTACACCTTC.

The chain is built from TRBV30 and TRBJ1-2; D unresolved. The CDR3 covers 14 residues. CDR1 GTSNPN and CDR2 SVGIG come from the germline V gene (reference sequence). Deletions cut 2 bases from V and 4 bases from J, with 14 bases between. CDR3 in DNA: TGTGCCTGGAGTAGCAGCACCCTACTCTATGGCTACACCTTC. It translates to CAWSSSTLLYGYTF.

The V gene is TRBV3-1 (or the pseudogene TRBV3-2), the J gene TRBJ1-2; D is uncertain. Trimming removed 0 bases from V and 6 bases from J, with 23 bases in between. The V gene's germline CDR1 is LGHDT and CDR2 YNNKEL (reference sequence). The CDR3 is 18 amino acids. CDR3 nucleotides: TGTGCCAGCAGCCAAGATATAGGCGGAACAAGGGCCCTACATGGCTACACCTTC. Its translation is CASSQDIGGTRALHGYTF.

The chain employs TRBV9 and TRBJ2-7; the D call may be TRBD1 or TRBD2 (6 bases each). Germline V gene sequence: CDR1 SGDLS, CDR2 YYNGEE. The CDR3 runs to 16 residues. V was clipped by 4 bases and J by 0 bases, with 17 bases between them. This CDR3 is CASSLRGGRSSYEQYF. Here the CDR3 DNA reads TGTGCCAGCAGCCTAAGAGGGGGGAGGAGCTCCTACGAGCAGTACTTC. Full variable domain (rest looked up from reference TRBV9 and TRBJ2-7): DSGVTQTPKHLITATGQRVTLRCSPRSGDLSVYWYQQSLDQGLQFLIQYYNGEERAKGNILERFSAQQFPDLHSELNLSSLELGDSALYFCASSLRGGRSSYEQYFGPGTRLTVT.

This sequence joins TRBV7-2 and TRBJ1-2; D not certain. CDR3 size: 14 residues. Trimming removed 5 bases at V and 4 bases at J, with 14 bases between. Germline loops: CDR1 SGHTA, CDR2 FQGNSA. CDR3 nucleotides: TGTGCCAGCAGCCCAGTGGTCCGGAGCTATGGCTACACCTTC. It encodes CASSPVVRSYGYTF.

This chain connects TRBV3-1 (or the pseudogene TRBV3-2) to TRBJ1-5; possibly TRBD1 for D (6 bases). The length of the CDR3 is 14 residues. In germline, CDR1 is LGHDT, CDR2 YNNKEL (reference sequence). V lost 4 bases, J lost 11 bases, and 18 bases lay in between. The CDR3, as DNA: TGTGCCAGCAGCCCGGTCGGTCGGGGGGGCACCCAGCATTTT. Its translation: CASSPVGRGGTQHF.

This sequence joins TRBV5-1 and TRBJ2-1; TRBD1 or TRBD2 may be the D gene (5 bases each). The CDR3 contains 14 residues. V lost 1 base, J lost 7 bases, and 12 bases lay in between. Per the germline V gene, CDR1 is SGHRS and CDR2 is YFSETQ. Here the CDR3 DNA reads TGCGCCAGCAGCTTGCAGCCGGGGACGAATGAGCAGTTCTTC. This codes for CASSLQPGTNEQFF.

This clone was detected only once. The chain is built from TRBV4-1 and TRBJ1-2, with D possibly being TRBD1 (5 bases). V was clipped by 0 bases and J by 8 bases, with 19 bases between them. This CDR3 has 16 amino acids. Germline values: CDR1 MGHRA, CDR2 YSYEKL. CDR3 in DNA: TGCGCCAGCAGCCAAGAATTGGGGCGACACGGCGGAGGCTACACCTTC. Amino acids: CASSQELGRHGGGYTF.

The table lists this clone with a count of one. This rearrangement joins TRBV2 to TRBJ1-5, with D uncertain. V lost 4 bases to trimming and J lost 4 bases, with 14 bases between them. This CDR3 comprises 15 residues. CDR1 is SNHLY, CDR2 FYNNEI, per germline. The CDR3 reads CASSGIGLPNQPQHF. The CDR3 DNA reads as TGTGCCAGCAGTGGAATTGGGCTTCCTAATCAGCCCCAGCATTTT.

This clone has just one count. V gene TRBV3-1 (or the pseudogene TRBV3-2) combines with J gene TRBJ1-5; D is unclear. This CDR3 has 15 residues. Deletions cut 0 bases from V and 9 bases from J, with 15 bases between. Germline values: CDR1 LGHDT, CDR2 YNNKEL (reference sequence). The CDR3 protein is CASSQEGRSAVPQHF. The CDR3 coding sequence is TGTGCCAGCAGCCAAGAAGGCAGGAGTGCCGTGCCCCAGCATTTT.

The chain has TRBV5-1 and TRBJ2-7; D is possibly TRBD1 (6 bases). The germline CDR1 and CDR2 sequences are SGHRS and YFSETQ. V lost 1 base and J 2 bases, leaving 10 bases between the germline ends. The CDR3 has 14 residues. CDR3 protein: CASSLPGVTYEQYF. In DNA, the CDR3 is TGCGCCAGCAGCTTGCCAGGGGTTACCTACGAGCAGTACTTC.

The rearrangement links TRBV6-5 to TRBJ2-2; D remains ambiguous. From germline, CDR1 is MNHEY and CDR2 SVGAGI. Deletions cut 6 bases from V and 7 bases from J, with 18 bases between. The CDR3 is 15 amino acids. The chain's CDR3 is CASSLETLPSGELFF. CDR3 DNA: TGTGCCAGCAGCCTAGAAACACTCCCTAGCGGGGAGCTGTTTTTT.

This chain connects TRBV13 to TRBJ2-3; 16 bases line up with TRBD2. The CDR3 loop spans 16 amino acids. Germline CDR1 and CDR2: PRHDT and FYEKMQ (reference sequence). V shed 4 bases, J shed 6 bases, and the junction held 4 bases outside the gene matches. The chain's CDR3 is CASSSGTSGGDDTQYF. The CDR3 DNA reads as TGTGCCAGCAGCTCGGGGACTAGCGGGGGGGATGATACGCAGTATTTT.

In its sample, this clone was seen a few times. The V gene is TRBV29-1, the J gene TRBJ2-3, with a possible D match to TRBD2 (6 bases). Trimming removed 5 bases from V and 4 bases from J, with 13 bases in between. The CDR3 sequence is 13 residues long. Germline values: CDR1 SQVTM, CDR2 ANQGSEA. CDR3 DNA sequence: TGCAGCGTTCTTGCGGGGTTCGCAGATACGCAGTATTTT. Translating it yields CSVLAGFADTQYF.

The V call is TRBV27, the J call TRBJ2-7; 7 positions agree with TRBD1. The CDR3 extends over 13 amino acids. Germline assignment: CDR1 MNHEY and CDR2 SMNVEV (reference sequence). Losses at the gene ends were 6 bases for V and 3 bases for J; bases not matched to a gene: 5. Here the CDR3 reads CASSLGGGYEQYF. The CDR3 nucleotides are TGTGCCAGCAGCCTAGGGGGCGGCTACGAGCAGTACTTC.

The gene calls are TRBV5-5 and TRBJ2-7; perhaps TRBD1 as D (5 bases). This CDR3 contains 13 residues. V lost 4 bases and J 2 bases, leaving 10 bases between the germline ends. Germline-derived CDR1 and CDR2 are SGHKS and YYEKEE (reference sequence). The chain's CDR3 is CASSPAGTYEQYF. The CDR3 region has the DNA TGTGCCAGCAGCCCCGCAGGGACCTACGAGCAGTACTTC.